This TCR beta chain was recorded in a study of cytomegalovirus exposure and HLA in healthy donors. The overall study: Researchers found that about 84% of 300 to 450 genotyped donors fell within the Caucasian-associated ancestry cluster.

In the case of this clone: Antigen specificity is unknown.

The ends were cut back, 8 bases at V and 0 bases at J, with 16 bases in the middle. The CDR3 spans 15 residues. Germline CDR1 is MDHEN and CDR2 is SYDVKM. Primers: 60 Vbeta forward and 13 Jbeta reverse. The assay was immunoSEQ multiplex PCR, and TCRdb's table has in-frame clones only and misses some. Of 110,000 or so clones in the sample, about four fifths were seen once. Study-wide findings and caveats: Researchers reported from a later analysis that most CMV-associated TCR beta chains appeared HLA-restricted. Reports indicated that the classifier achieved high specificity and sensitivity in diagnosing cytomegalovirus status.

The sequence was obtained from a woman in her late teens or twenties in good health and CMV-seronegative. The J gene is TRBJ1-1, the V gene TRBV28, with D perhaps matching TRBD1 (6 bases). Specimen: PBMCs. In nucleotides, the CDR3 is TGTGCCAGCGGCCGGACCGGGACACTGAACACTGAAGCTTTCTTT. Its protein product is CASGRTGTLNTEAFF.